This TCR beta chain was sequenced in a study of cytomegalovirus exposure and HLA in healthy donors. There are 12 residues in the CDR3. Per the germline V gene, CDR1 is SQVTM and CDR2 is ANQGSEA. With 4 bases removed from V and 7 bases from J, the gap between germline ends came to 10 bases. Findings and limits, study-wide: Rarity held for most TCR sequences, but there were some public TCRs that occurred in many donors. Researchers reported in a later analysis that a missense DCLRE1C variant was tied to TCR beta V- and J-gene trimming. CMV serostatus stood as the only immune exposure information on hand. Data from an earlier analysis indicated that most TCR beta V segments were productive either about 90% or about 30% of the time.

PCR amplification relied on 60 Vbeta primers (plus 13 Jbeta primers). This table comes from immunoSEQ multiplex PCR, and its TCRdb copy is limited to in-frame clones, with some not included. The sample lists around 120,000 clones, roughly four fifths occurring once. Of note for this clone: Its antigen is undetermined.

The sequence derives from a boy aged 2 to 10 in good health and CMV-seronegative. The sample consisted of PBMCs. The chain couples TRBV29-1 to TRBJ2-2; D not certain. The CDR3 DNA sequence: TGCAGCGTTGTTCAGGAAAGCGGGGAGCTGTTTTTT. It is translated as CSVVQESGELFF.